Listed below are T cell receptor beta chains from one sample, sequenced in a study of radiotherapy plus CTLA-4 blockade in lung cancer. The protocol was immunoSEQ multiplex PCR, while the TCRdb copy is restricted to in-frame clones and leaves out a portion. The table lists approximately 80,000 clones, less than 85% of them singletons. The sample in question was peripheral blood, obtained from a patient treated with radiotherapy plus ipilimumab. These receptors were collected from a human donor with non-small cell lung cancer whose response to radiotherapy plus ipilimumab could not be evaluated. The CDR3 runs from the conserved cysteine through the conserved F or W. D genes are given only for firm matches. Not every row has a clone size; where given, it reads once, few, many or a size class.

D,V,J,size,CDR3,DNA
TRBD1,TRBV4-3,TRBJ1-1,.,CASSPLDRPTEAFF,TGCGCCAGCAGTCCTCTGGACAGGCCCACTGAAGCTTTCTTT
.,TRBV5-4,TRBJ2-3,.,CASSLRRPPPDTQYF,TGTGCCAGCAGCTTGAGGCGGCCCCCGCCAGATACGCAGTATTTT
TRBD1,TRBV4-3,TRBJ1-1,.,CASSRAKQGRTEAFF,TGCGCCAGCAGCCGAGCGAAACAGGGGCGGACTGAAGCTTTCTTT
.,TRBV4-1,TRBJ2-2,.,CASSQDLLNTGELFF,TGCGCCAGCAGCCAAGATCTGTTGAACACCGGGGAGCTGTTTTTT
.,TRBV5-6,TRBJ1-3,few,CASSLAHSSGNTIYF,TGTGCCAGCAGCTTGGCGCATAGCTCTGGAAACACCATATATTTT
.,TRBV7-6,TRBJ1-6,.,CASSFTAGNSPLHF,TGTGCCAGCAGCTTTACGGCGGGAAATTCACCCCTCCACTTT
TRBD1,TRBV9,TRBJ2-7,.,CASSDPSRQGTYEQYF,TGTGCCAGCAGCGACCCCAGCCGACAGGGAACCTACGAGCAGTACTTC
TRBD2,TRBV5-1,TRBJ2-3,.,CASSLASGTVDTQYF,TGCGCCAGCAGCTTGGCTAGCGGGACAGTGGATACGCAGTATTTT
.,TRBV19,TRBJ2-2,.,CASIPSATREDRELFF,TGTGCCAGTATCCCCTCCGCCACCAGGGAAGACCGGGAGCTGTTTTTT
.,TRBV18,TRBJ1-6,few,CASSPPLADSPLHF,TGTGCCAGCTCACCACCTTTGGCGGATTCACCCCTCCACTTT
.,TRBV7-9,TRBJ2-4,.,CASSELAKNIQYF,TGTGCCAGCTCCGAACTAGCCAAAAACATTCAGTACTTC
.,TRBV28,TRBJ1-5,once,CASSPSGGGGQPQHF,TGTGCCAGCAGCCCAAGTGGGGGGGGCGGCCAGCCCCAGCATTTT
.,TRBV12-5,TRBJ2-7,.,CASGLVTWTTGSGYEQYF,TGTGCTAGTGGTTTGGTGACCTGGACCACAGGGAGCGGCTACGAGCAGTACTTC
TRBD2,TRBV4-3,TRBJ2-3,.,CASSQGSGGASTDTQYF,TGCGCCAGCAGCCAAGGGAGCGGGGGGGCCTCCACAGATACGCAGTATTTT
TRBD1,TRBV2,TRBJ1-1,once,CASSRQGGNTEAFF,TGTGCCAGCAGTCGACAGGGTGGAAACACTGAAGCTTTCTTT
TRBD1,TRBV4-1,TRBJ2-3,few,CASSQTGLDTQYF,TGCGCCAGCAGTCAGACAGGGCTGGATACGCAGTATTTT
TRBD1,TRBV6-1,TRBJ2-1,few,CASSVTGTGNGEQFF,TGTGCCAGCAGTGTTACCGGGACAGGGAATGGTGAGCAGTTCTTC
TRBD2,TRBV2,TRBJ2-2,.,CASRPGLAPTGELFF,TGTGCCAGCAGACCGGGACTAGCGCCTACCGGGGAGCTGTTTTTT
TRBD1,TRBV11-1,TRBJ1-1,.,CASSLDRGPVPEAFF,TGTGCCAGCAGCTTGGACAGGGGGCCGGTCCCTGAAGCTTTCTTT
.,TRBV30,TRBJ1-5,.,CAWSVDSSNQPQHF,TGTGCCTGGAGTGTAGACAGTTCCAATCAGCCCCAGCATTTT
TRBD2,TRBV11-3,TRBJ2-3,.,CASSLGSSGATDTQYF,TGTGCCAGCAGCTTAGGGTCTAGCGGAGCCACAGATACGCAGTATTTT
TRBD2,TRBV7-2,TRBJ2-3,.,CASSFSGASTDTQYF,TGTGCCAGCAGCTTTAGCGGGGCCAGCACAGATACGCAGTATTTT
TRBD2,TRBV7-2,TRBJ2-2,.,CASSPQAGVGTGELFF,TGTGCCAGCAGCCCGCAAGCGGGGGTGGGCACCGGGGAGCTGTTTTTT